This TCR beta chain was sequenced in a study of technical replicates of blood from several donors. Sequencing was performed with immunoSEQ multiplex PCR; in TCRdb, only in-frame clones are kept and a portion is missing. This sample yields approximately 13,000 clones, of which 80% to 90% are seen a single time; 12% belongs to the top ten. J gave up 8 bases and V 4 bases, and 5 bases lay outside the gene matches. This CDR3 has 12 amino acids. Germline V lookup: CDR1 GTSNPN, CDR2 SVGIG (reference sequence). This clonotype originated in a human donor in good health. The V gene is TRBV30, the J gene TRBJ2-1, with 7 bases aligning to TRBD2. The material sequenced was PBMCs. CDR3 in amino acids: CAWTRAGYEQFF. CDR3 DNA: TGTGCCTGGACTCGAGCGGGATATGAGCAGTTCTTC.